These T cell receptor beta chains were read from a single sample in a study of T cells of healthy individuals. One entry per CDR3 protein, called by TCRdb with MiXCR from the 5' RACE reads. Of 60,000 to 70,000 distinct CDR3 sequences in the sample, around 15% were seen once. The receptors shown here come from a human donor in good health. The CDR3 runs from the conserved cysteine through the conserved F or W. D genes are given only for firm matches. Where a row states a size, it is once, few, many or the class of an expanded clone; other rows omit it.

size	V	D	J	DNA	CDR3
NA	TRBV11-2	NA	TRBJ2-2	TGTGCCAGCAGCTTAGTGACGAGGGACGGGGAGCTGTTTTTT	CASSLVTRDGELFF
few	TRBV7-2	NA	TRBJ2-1	TGTGCCAGCAGCTTAAGGCGTGTGAGCGACAGCTCCTACAATGAGCAGTTCTTC	CASSLRRVSDSSYNEQFF
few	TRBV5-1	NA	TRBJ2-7	TGCGCCAGCAGCCGGGTGGGGGACACCTTCTACGAGCAGTACTTC	CASSRVGDTFYEQYF
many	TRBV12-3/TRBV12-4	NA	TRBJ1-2	TGTGCCAGCAGTTCCCTCGGGGGCGCATATGGCTACACCTTC	CASSSLGGAYGYTF
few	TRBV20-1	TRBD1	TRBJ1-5	TGCAGTGCTAGTCAGGACAGGCTGGATCAGCCCCAGCATTTT	CSASQDRLDQPQHF
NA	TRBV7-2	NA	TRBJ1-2	TGTGCCAGCAGCTTAATGTCGGGGGGCTCTGGCTACACCTTC	CASSLMSGGSGYTF
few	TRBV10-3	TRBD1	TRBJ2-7	TGTGCCATCAGTGATAAAAGGACAGGGGGTCCCGTTGGTTTCCACGAGCAGTACTTC	CAISDKRTGGPVGFHEQYF
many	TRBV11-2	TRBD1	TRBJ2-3	TGTGCCAGCAGCTTAGGCAGAGGGGGCGGCACAGATACGCAGTATTTT	CASSLGRGGGTDTQYF
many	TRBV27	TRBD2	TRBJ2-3	TGTGCCAGCACCCTAGGACTAGCGGGGGGGCGAATACCAGATACGCAGTATTTT	CASTLGLAGGRIPDTQYF
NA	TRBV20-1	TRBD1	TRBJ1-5	TGCAGTGCTTTCACCGGGACAGGGGGGATCAATCAGCCCCAGCATTTT	CSAFTGTGGINQPQHF
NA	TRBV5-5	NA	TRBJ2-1	TGTGCCAGCAGCTCGGGTCCTTCCTACAATGAGCAGTTCTTC	CASSSGPSYNEQFF
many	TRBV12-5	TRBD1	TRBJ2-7	TGTGCTAGTGGTTTGGGGACAGGGCCTACCTACGAGCAGTACTTC	CASGLGTGPTYEQYF
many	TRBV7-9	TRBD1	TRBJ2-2	TGTGCCAGCAGTTGGGACAGCCCGAACACCGGGGAGCTGTTTTTT	CASSWDSPNTGELFF
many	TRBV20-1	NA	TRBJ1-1	TGCAGTGCTAGAGATGACCGGGTTGGTCAAGCTTTCTTT	CSARDDRVGQAFF
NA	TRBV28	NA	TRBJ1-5	TGTGCCAGCAGTTTAAGTTCCCCTACCGCTTCAGGGACTCAGCCCCAGCATTTT	CASSLSSPTASGTQPQHF
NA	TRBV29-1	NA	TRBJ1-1	TGCAGCGTTGTCCTAGGAGGCACTGAAGCTTTCTTT	CSVVLGGTEAFF
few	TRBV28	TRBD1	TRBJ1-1	TGTGCCAGCAGCCTTCCAGGAGGGGGCAACACTGAAGCTTTCTTT	CASSLPGGGNTEAFF
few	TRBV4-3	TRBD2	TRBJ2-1	TGCGCCAGCAGCGAAAGCGGGAGTATTGATGAGCAGTTCTTC	CASSESGSIDEQFF
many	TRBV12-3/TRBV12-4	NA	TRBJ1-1	TGTGCCAGCACCCGACATATGAACACTGAAGCTTTCTTT	CASTRHMNTEAFF
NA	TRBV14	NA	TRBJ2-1	TGTGCCAGCAGCCAAGATGTCGGGAATGAGCAGTTCTTC	CASSQDVGNEQFF
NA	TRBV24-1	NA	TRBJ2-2	TGTGCCACCAGTGATCCGACAGAGATGAACACCGGGGAGCTGTTTTTT	CATSDPTEMNTGELFF
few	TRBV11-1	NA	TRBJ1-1	TGTGCCAGCAGCCGAAGAGGTGAAGCTTTCTTT	CASSRRGEAFF
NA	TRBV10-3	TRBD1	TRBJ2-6	TGTGCCATCAGTTGGACAGGGGGTTTCGGGGCCAACGTCCTGACTTTC	CAISWTGGFGANVLTF
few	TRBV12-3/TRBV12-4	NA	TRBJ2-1	TGTGCCAGCAGTTTCACGCATGAGCAGTTCTTC	CASSFTHEQFF
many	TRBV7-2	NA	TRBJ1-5	TGTGCCAGCCGCAGGGAAAGCGGGCAGCCCCAGCATTTT	CASRRESGQPQHF
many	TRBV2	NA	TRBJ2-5	TGTGCCAGCAGATCGAGGGGGAAGGAGTTC	CASRSRGKEF
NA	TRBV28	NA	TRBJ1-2	TGTGCCAGCAGTCCGCTCCCCGGCTATGGCTACACCTTC	CASSPLPGYGYTF
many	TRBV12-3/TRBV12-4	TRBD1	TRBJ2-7	TGTGCCAGCAGATCCGGGACAGTGAACGAGCAGTACTTC	CASRSGTVNEQYF
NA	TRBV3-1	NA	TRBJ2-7	TGTGCCAGCAGCCAAGCGGGGATTTACGAGCAGTACTTC	CASSQAGIYEQYF
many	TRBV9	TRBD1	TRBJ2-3	TGTGCCAGCAGCGTATCCTCGGGACAGGGGGCCCCAGATACGCAGTATTTT	CASSVSSGQGAPDTQYF
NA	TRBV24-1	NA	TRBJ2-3	TGTGCCACCAGTGATTTTGGGAATACAGATACGCAGTATTTT	CATSDFGNTDTQYF
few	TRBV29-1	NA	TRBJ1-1	TGCAGCACAGATCGGGACTTCAACACTGAAGCTTTCTTT	CSTDRDFNTEAFF
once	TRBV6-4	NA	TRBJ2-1	TGTGCCAGCAGTGATACGGGACTCTCCTACGATGAGCAGTTCTTC	CASSDTGLSYDEQFF
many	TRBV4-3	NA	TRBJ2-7	TGCGCCAGCAGCTTAAGTGCAGGGGGGGGTGACGAGCAGTACTTC	CASSLSAGGGDEQYF
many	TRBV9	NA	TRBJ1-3	TGTGCCAGCAGCGTAGCTCTGAAAGGAAACACCATATATTTT	CASSVALKGNTIYF
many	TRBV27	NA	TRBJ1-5	TGTGCCAGCAGTTTGCGGTGGGGGGATCAGCCCCAGCATTTT	CASSLRWGDQPQHF
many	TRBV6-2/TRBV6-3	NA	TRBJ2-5	TGTGCCAGCAGTTACGATGGCGGGATAGGGGAAGAAGAGACCCAGTACTTC	CASSYDGGIGEEETQYF
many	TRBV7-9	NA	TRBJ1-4	TGTGCCAGCAGCTCCTACCGCGGGGCAACTAATGAAAAACTGTTTTTT	CASSSYRGATNEKLFF
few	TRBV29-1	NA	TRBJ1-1	TGCAGCGCTTCCTATAACAGGGAAGCTTTCTTT	CSASYNREAFF
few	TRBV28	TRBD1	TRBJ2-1	TGTGCCAGCAGGGTTGGAAACAGGGGAAGGAATGAGCAGTTCTTC	CASRVGNRGRNEQFF
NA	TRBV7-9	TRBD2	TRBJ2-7	TGTGCCAGCAGCTCCGGGACTAGCGGACCCTACGAGCAGTACTTC	CASSSGTSGPYEQYF
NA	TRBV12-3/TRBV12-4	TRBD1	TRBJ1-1	TGTGCCAGCAGGCCGGGACAGGGTAAGGGCACTGAAGCTTTCTTT	CASRPGQGKGTEAFF
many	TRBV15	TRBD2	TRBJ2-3	TGTGCCACCAGCAGCACGGGCGGGAGAGCAGATACGCAGTATTTT	CATSSTGGRADTQYF
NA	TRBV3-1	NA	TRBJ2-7	TGTGCCAGCAGCCAGGGGGGTGCCGCCTACGAGCAGTACTTC	CASSQGGAAYEQYF